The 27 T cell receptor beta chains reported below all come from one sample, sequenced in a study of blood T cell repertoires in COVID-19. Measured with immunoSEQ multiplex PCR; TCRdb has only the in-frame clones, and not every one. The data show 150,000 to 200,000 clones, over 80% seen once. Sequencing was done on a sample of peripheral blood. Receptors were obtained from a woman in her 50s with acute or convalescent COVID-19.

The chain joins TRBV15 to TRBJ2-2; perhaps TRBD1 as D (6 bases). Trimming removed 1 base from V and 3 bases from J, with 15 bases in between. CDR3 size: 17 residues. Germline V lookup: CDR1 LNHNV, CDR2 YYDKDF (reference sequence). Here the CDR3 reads CATSRGKWTADTGELFF. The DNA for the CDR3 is TGTGCCACCAGCAGAGGTAAATGGACAGCAGACACCGGGGAGCTGTTTTTT.

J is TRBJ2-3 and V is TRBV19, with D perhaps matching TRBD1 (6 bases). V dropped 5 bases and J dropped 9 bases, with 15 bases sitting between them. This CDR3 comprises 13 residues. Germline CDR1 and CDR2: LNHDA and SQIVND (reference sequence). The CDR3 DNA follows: TGTGCCAGTAGTCCAACAGGGTGGGGAACGCAGTATTTT. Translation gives CASSPTGWGTQYF.

The DNA for the CDR3 is TGTGCCAGCAGCTTACTGGGCCCCAACACTGAAGCTTTCTTT. Translation: CASSLLGPNTEAFF. This chain links TRBV7-8 with TRBJ1-1, with D unclear. The CDR3 consists of 14 residues. Trimming removed 2 bases from V and 2 bases from J, with 9 bases in between. Germline CDR1 and CDR2: SGHVS and FQNEAQ.

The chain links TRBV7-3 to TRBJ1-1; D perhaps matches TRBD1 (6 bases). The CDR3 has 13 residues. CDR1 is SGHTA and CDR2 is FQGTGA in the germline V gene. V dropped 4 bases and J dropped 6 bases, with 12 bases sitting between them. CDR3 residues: CASSSYRDAEAFF. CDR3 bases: TGTGCCAGCAGCTCTTACAGGGATGCTGAAGCTTTCTTT. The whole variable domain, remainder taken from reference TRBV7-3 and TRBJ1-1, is GAGVSQTPSNKVTEKGKYVELRCDPISGHTALYWYRQSLGQGPEFLIYFQGTGAADDSGLPNDRFFAVRPEGSVSTLKIQRTERGDSAVYLCASSSYRDAEAFFGQGTRLTVV.

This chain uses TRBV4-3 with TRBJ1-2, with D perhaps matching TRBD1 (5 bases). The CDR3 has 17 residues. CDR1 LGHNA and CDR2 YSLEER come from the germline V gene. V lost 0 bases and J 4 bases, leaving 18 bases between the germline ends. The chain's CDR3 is CASSQDGAGQGIYGYTF. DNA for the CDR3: TGCGCCAGCAGCCAAGATGGGGCAGGGCAAGGGATCTATGGCTACACCTTC.

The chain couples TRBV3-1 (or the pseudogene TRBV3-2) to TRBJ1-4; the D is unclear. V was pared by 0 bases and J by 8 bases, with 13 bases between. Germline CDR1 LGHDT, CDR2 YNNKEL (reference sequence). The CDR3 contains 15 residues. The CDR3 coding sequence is TGTGCCAGCAGCCAAGATTCCGGCGGTTACGAAAAACTGTTTTTT. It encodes CASSQDSGGYEKLFF.

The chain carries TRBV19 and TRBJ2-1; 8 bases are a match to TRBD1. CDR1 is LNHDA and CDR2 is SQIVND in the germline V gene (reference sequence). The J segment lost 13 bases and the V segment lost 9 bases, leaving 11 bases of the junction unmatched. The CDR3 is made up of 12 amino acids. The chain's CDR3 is CASNDRGGFQFF. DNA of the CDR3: TGTGCCAGCAACGACAGGGGAGGTTTTCAGTTCTTC.

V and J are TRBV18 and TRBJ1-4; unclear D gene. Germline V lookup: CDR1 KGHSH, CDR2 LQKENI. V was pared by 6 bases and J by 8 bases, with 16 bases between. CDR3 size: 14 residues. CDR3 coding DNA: TGTGCCAGCTCTCCTGGCGGGATGAGGGAAAAACTGTTTTTT. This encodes CASSPGGMREKLFF.

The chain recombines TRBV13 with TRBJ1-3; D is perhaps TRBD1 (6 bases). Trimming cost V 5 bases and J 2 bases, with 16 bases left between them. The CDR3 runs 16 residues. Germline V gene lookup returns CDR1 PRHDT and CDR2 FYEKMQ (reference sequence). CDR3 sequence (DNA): TGTGCCAGCAGCCCGTACAGGGAAGATGCTGGAAACACCATATATTTT. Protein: CASSPYREDAGNTIYF.

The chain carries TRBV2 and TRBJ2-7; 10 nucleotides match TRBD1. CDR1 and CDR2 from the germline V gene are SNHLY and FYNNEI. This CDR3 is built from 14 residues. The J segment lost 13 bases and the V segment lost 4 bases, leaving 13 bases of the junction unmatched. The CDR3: CASSVTGTGDSSYF. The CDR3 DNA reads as TGTGCCAGCAGTGTTACCGGGACAGGGGACTCCAGTTACTTC. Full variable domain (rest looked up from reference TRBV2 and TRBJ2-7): EPEVTQTPSHQVTQMGQEVILRCVPISNHLYFYWYRQILGQKVEFLVSFYNNEISEKSEIFDDQFSVERPDGSNFTLKIRSTKLEDSAMYFCASSVTGTGDSSYFGPGTRLTVT.

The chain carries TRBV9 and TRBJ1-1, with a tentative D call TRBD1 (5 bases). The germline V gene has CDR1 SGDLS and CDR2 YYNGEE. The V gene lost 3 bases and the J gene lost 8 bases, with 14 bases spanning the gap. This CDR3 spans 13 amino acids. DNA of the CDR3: TGTGCCAGCAGCGGCCCTTGGACACCCGAAGCTTTCTTT. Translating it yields CASSGPWTPEAFF.

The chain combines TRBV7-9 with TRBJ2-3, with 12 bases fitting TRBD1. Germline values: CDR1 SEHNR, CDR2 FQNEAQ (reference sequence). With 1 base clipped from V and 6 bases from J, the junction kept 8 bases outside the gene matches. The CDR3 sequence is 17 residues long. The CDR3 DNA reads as TGTGCCAGCAGCTTAGTCGGGACAGGGGGCGAATGGGATACGCAGTATTTT. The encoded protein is CASSLVGTGGEWDTQYF.

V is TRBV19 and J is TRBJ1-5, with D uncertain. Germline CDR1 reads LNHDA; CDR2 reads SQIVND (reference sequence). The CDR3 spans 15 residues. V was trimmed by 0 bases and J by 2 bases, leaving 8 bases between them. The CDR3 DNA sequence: TGTGCCAGTAGTATAGAGGCAGGCCGCAATCAGCCCCAGCATTTT. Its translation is CASSIEAGRNQPQHF.

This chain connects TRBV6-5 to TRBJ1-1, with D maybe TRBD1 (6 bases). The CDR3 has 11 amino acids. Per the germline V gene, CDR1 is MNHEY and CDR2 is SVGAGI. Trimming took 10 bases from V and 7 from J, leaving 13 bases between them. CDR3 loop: CATRRGGEAFF. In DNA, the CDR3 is TGTGCCACCCGGAGGGGGGGTGAAGCTTTCTTT.

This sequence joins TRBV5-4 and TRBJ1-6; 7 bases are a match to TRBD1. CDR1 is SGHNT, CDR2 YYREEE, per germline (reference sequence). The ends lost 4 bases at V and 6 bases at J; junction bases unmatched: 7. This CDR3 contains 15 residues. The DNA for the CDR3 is TGTGCCAGCAGCCCAGCGACAGGGAGTAATTCACCCCTCCACTTT. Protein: CASSPATGSNSPLHF.

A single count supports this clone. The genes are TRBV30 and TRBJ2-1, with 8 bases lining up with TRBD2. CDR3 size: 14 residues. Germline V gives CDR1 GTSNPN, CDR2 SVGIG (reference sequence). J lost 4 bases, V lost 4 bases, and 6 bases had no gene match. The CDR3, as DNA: TGTGCCTGGAAGGCTAGCGGGCTGTACAATGAGCAGTTCTTC. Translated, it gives CAWKASGLYNEQFF.

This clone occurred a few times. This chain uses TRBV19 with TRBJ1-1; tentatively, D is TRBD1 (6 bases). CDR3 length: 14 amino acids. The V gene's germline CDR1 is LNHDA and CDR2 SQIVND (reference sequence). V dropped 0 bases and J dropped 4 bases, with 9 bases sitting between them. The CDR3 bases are TGTGCCAGTAGTATAGATTGGACAGTCACTGAAGCTTTCTTT. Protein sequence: CASSIDWTVTEAFF.

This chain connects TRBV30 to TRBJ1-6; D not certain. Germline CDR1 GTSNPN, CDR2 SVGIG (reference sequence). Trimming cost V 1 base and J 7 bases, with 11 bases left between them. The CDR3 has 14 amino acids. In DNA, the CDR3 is TGTGCCTGGAGTGAACAACTACGGAATTCACCCCTCCACTTT. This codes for CAWSEQLRNSPLHF.

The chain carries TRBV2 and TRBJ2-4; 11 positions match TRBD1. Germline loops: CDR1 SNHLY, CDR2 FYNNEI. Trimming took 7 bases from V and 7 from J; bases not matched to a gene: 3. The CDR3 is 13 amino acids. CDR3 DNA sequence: TGTGCCAGCACCGGGACAGGGGGGAACATTCAGTACTTC. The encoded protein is CASTGTGGNIQYF.

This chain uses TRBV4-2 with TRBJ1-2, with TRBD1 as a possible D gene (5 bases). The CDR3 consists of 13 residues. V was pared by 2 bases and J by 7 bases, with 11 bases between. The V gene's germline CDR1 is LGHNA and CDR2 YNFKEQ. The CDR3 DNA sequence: TGTGCCAGCAGCCAATTGGAAGGGGTTGGCTACACCTTC. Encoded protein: CASSQLEGVGYTF.

For the CDR3, the DNA is TGCAGTGCGCAGTCGAGGACTGAAGCTTTCTTT. Its translation: CSAQSRTEAFF. The V gene is TRBV20-1, the J gene TRBJ1-1; no definite D call. Per the germline V gene, CDR1 is DFQATT and CDR2 is SNEGSKA (reference sequence). V was trimmed by 6 bases and J by 5 bases, leaving 10 bases between them. CDR3 length: 11 residues.

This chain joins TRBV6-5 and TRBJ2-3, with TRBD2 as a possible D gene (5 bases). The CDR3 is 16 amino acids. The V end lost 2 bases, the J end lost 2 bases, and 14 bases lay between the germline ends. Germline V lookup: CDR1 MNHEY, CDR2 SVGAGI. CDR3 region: CASSYIFRDFTDTQYF. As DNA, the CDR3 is TGTGCCAGCAGTTACATCTTCCGGGATTTCACAGATACGCAGTATTTT.

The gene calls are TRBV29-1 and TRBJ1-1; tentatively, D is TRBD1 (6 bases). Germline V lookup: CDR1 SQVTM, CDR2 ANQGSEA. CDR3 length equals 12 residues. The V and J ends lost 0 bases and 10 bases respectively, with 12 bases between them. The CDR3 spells CSVEERGGRAFF. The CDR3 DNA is TGCAGCGTTGAAGAGAGGGGGGGCAGAGCTTTCTTT. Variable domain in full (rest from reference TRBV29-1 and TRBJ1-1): SAVISQKPSRDICQRGTSLTIQCQVDSQVTMMFWYRQQPGQSLTLIATANQGSEATYESGFVIDKFPISRPNLTFSTLTVSNMSPEDSSIYLCSVEERGGRAFFGQGTRLTVV.

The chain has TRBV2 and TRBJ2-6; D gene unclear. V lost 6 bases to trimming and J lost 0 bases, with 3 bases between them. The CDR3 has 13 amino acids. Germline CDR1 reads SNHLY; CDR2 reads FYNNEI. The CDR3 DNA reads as TGTGCCAGCAGCCTCTCTGGGGCCAACGTCCTGACTTTC. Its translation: CASSLSGANVLTF.

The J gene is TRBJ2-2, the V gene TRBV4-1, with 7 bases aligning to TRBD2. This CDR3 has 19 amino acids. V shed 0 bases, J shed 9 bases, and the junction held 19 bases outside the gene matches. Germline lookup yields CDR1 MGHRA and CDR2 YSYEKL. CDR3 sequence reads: CASSQDERTGGKMIRELFF. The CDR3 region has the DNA TGCGCCAGCAGCCAAGATGAGCGAACGGGGGGAAAGATGATCAGGGAGCTGTTTTTT.

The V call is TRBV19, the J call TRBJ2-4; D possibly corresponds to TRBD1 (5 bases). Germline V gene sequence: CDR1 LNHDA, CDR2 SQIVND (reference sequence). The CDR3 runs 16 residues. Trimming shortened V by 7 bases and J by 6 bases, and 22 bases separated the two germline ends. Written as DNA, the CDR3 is TGTGCCAGTACCCCGCAGACAGATGGAAAAGGAAACATTCAGTACTTC. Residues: CASTPQTDGKGNIQYF.

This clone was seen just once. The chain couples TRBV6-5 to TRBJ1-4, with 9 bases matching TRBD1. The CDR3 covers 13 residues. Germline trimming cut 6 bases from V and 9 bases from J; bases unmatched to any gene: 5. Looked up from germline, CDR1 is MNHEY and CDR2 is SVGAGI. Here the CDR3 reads CASSDRGSQKLFF. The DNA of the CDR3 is TGTGCCAGCAGCGACAGGGGGAGTCAAAAACTGTTTTTT.